The clone carrying this TCR beta chain was seen many times. The CDR3 consists of 14 residues. Trimming left V 3 bases short and J 5 bases short, with 14 bases between. Per the germline V gene, CDR1 is SGHTA and CDR2 is FQGNSA. The diagnostic basis comprised clinical symptoms, serum thyroxine and TRAb, thyroid ultrasound and orbital computed tomography. The record originates from a study of T cells in Graves' hyperthyroidism and ophthalmopathy. The TCR beta CDR3 regions underwent amplification using RNA transcripts as the source. Primed by the HTBI set, a first-round RT-PCR was run on the TCR CDR3. TCRdb re-analysed the multiplex PCR reads in MiXCR, keeping a single row per CDR3 protein. The profile shows some 270,000 distinct CDR3 sequences, roughly 15% of them singletons.

This rearrangement joins TRBV7-2 to TRBJ2-7; D may correspond to TRBD1 or TRBD2 (7 bases each). The specimen sequenced was blood. This sequence was found in a woman aged 35 to 49 with Graves' hyperthyroidism. The CDR3 sequence: CASSLVRGGDEQYF. The CDR3 DNA follows: TGTGCCAGCAGCTTGGTCAGGGGGGGGGACGAGCAGTACTTC.